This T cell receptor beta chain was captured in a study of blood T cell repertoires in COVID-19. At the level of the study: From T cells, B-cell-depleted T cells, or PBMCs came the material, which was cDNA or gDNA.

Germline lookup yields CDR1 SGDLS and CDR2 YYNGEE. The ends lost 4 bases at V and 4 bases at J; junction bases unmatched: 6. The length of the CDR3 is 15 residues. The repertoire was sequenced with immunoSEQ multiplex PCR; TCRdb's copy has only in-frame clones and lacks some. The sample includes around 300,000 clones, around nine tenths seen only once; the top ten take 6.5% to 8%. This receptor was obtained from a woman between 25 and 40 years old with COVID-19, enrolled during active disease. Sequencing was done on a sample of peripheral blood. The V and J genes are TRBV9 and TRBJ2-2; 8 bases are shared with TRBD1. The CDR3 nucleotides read TGTGCCAGCAGCCCCAGGGGGCGGGCCACCGGGGAGCTGTTTTTT. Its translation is CASSPRGRATGELFF.